The rows below give T cell receptor beta chains drawn from one sample of a study of blood T cell repertoires in COVID-19. TCRdb keeps only in-frame clones here, not all; method: immunoSEQ multiplex PCR. The sample includes roughly 230,000 clones, around 82% of them seen just once. Sequencing was performed on PBMCs or T cells enriched from blood (not recorded which). These receptors all come from a middle-aged man who had recovered from COVID-19. Both conserved end residues are part of each CDR3. The order of the fields is J gene, V gene, CDR3 protein.

>TRBJ2-1|TRBV7-6
CASSLAKVGSGGPSSNEQFF
>TRBJ1-6|TRBV14
CASSQTGFYSPLHF
>TRBJ2-1|TRBV29-1
CSVVIGGWNEQFF
>TRBJ1-6|TRBV5-5
CASYPGQGISPLHF
>TRBJ2-1|TRBV18
CASSPLLAGSNEQFF
>TRBJ2-1|TRBV24-1
CATSPTPGNYPSNEQFF
>TRBJ2-7|TRBV7-3
CASSLGTGGEQYF
>TRBJ2-7|TRBV5-1
CASSSLTGGREQYF
>TRBJ1-2|TRBV11-2
CASSRTDNYGYTF
>TRBJ1-5|TRBV5-4
CASSFGTGVNQPQHF
>TRBJ1-1|TRBV11-2
CASSFHGGVAFF
>TRBJ2-1|TRBV29-1
CSVEEVRGRGEQFF
>TRBJ2-1|TRBV30
CAWSVQRTGGKGNEQFF
>TRBJ1-6|TRBV2
CASLASGGRTPLHF
>TRBJ1-5|TRBV19
CASSIGGNQPQHF
>TRBJ2-4|TRBV5-1
CASSPGTSRNIQYF
>TRBJ2-7|TRBV5-1
CASKRGDLTSYEQYF
>TRBJ1-1|TRBV12-3/TRBV12-4
CASSLGGGAEAFF
>TRBJ2-7|TRBV15
CATSRENRYSYEQYF
>TRBJ2-3|TRBV15
CATSRDPGRRTSGGAVDTQYF
>TRBJ2-5|TRBV9
CASSVSASGRAKQETQYF
>TRBJ2-7|TRBV10-3
CAIMSSGGFYEQYF
>TRBJ2-3|TRBV11-2
CASSILAGGPLQTDTQYF
>TRBJ1-1|TRBV4-3
CASSLAVQGMKNTEAFF
>TRBJ1-5|TRBV2
CASSEAGQGYENQPQHF
>TRBJ1-1|TRBV28
CASSSYLGGMAEAFF
>TRBJ2-7|TRBV9
CASSGSGTLSYEQYF
>TRBJ2-2|TRBV5-4
CASRSGTIDTGELFF
>TRBJ2-7|TRBV7-8
CASSFLDRGFAEQYF
>TRBJ2-3|TRBV29-1
CSVENMLGAGATDTQYF
>TRBJ1-1|TRBV7-8
CASSPRGGHTNTEAFF
>TRBJ2-5|TRBV29-1
CSGNRGPQETQYF
>TRBJ2-3|TRBV5-5
CASSLGPGGGGFMDTQYF
>TRBJ2-3|TRBV3-1/TRBV3-2
CASSRTKAGTGGPDTQYF
>TRBJ2-3|TRBV9
CASSVVSSGSTDTQYF